The clone carrying this T cell receptor beta chain was recorded only once. Germline V gene data show CDR1 as GTSNPN and CDR2 as SVGIG (reference sequence). There are 12 residues in the CDR3. V shed 6 bases, J shed 2 bases, and the junction held 3 bases outside the gene matches. TCRdb called the RT-PCR reads again in MiXCR, with one record for every CDR3 protein. Of about 200,000 distinct CDR3 sequences listed, about 38% are singletons. The sample is drawn from a study of patients and donors after allogeneic stem cell transplantation. The rearrangement uses TRBV30 and TRBJ2-5; 7 nucleotides line up with TRBD1. This TCR was sampled from a human donor who was either an allogeneic HSCT recipient or a stem cell or donor lymphocyte infusion donor (not recorded which). It is not recorded whose cells these are; they may come from a transplant donor. Source material: blood, either unsorted or a sorted T cell fraction (not recorded which). DNA of the CDR3: TGTGCCTGCGGGACAGTTCAAGAGACCCAGTACTTC. As protein: CACGTVQETQYF.